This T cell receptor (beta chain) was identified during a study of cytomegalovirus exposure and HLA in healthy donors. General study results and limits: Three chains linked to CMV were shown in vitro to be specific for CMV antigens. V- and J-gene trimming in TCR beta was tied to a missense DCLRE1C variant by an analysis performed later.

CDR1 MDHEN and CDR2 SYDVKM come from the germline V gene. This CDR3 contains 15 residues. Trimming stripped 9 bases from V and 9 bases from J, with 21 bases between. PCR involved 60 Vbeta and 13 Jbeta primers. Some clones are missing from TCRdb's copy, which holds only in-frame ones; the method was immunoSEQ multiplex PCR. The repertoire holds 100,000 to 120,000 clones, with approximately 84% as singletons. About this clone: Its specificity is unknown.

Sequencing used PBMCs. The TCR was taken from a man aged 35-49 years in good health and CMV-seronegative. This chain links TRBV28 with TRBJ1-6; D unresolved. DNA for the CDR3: TGTGCCAGTAAATACCCGGGGTACTCTAGTTCACCCCTCCACTTT. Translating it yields CASKYPGYSSSPLHF.